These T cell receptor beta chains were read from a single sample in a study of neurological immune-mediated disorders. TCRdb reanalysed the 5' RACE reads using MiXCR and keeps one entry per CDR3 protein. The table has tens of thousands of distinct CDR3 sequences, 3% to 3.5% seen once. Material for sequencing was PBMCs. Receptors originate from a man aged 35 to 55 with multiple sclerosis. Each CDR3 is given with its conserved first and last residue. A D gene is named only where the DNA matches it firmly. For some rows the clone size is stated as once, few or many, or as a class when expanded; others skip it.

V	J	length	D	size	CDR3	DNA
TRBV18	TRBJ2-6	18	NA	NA	CASSLLSLTGSGANVLTF	TGTGCCAGCTCACTACTATCACTTACAGGCTCTGGGGCCAACGTCCTGACTTTC
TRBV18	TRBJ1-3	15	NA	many	CASSPPETHSRTIYF	TGTGCCAGCTCACCACCGGAGACCCACTCGCGCACCATATATTTT
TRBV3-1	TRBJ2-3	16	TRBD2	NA	CANSPRTSVSTDTQYF	TGTGCCAACAGCCCTCGGACTAGCGTTAGCACAGATACGCAGTATTTT
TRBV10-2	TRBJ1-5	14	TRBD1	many	CASSQGGGRQPQHF	TGCGCCAGCAGTCAAGGAGGGGGCAGGCAGCCCCAGCATTTT
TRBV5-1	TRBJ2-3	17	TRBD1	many	CASSYPDRRPSTDTQYF	TGCGCCAGCAGCTACCCGGACAGGCGACCTAGCACAGATACGCAGTATTTT
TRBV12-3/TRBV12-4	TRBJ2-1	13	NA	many	CASSFITNNEQFF	TGTGCCAGCAGTTTTATCACGAACAATGAGCAGTTCTTC
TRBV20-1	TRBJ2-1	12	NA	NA	CSARVGGREQFF	TGCAGTGCTAGAGTGGGGGGGCGTGAGCAGTTCTTC
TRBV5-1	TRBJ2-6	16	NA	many	CASSWRGISGANVLTF	TGCGCCAGCAGCTGGAGGGGCATATCTGGGGCCAACGTCCTGACTTTC
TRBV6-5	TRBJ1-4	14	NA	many	CASRRPSANEKLFF	TGTGCCAGCCGCCGGCCCTCCGCCAATGAAAAACTGTTTTTT
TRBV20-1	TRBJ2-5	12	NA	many	CSARPAQETQYF	TGCAGTGCTAGACCGGCTCAAGAGACCCAGTACTTC
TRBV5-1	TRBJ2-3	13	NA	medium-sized	CASSFSSTDTQYF	TGCGCCAGCAGCTTTTCTTCCACAGATACGCAGTATTTT
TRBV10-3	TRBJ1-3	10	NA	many	CATSEDTIYF	TGTGCCACCTCGGAGGACACCATATATTTT
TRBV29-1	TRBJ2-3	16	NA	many	CSVVSPRQAWPDTQYF	TGCAGCGTTGTATCCCCCCGCCAGGCCTGGCCAGATACGCAGTATTTT
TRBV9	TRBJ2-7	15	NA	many	CASSAEPGPLREQYF	TGTGCCAGCAGCGCAGAGCCGGGACCACTACGAGAGCAGTACTTC
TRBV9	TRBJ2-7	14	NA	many	CASSVEVGHYEQYF	TGTGCCAGCAGCGTAGAAGTCGGTCACTACGAGCAGTACTTC
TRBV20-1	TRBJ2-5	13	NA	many	CSARLASRETQYF	TGCAGTGCTAGACTAGCTTCCAGGGAGACCCAGTACTTC
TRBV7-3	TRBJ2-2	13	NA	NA	CASSSKEDGELFF	TGTGCCAGTAGCTCGAAGGAGGACGGGGAGCTGTTTTTT
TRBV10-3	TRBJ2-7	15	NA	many	CAISESLAEIYEQYF	TGTGCCATCAGTGAGTCGTTGGCGGAGATCTACGAGCAGTACTTC
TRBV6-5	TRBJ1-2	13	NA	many	CASSPTSNYGYTF	TGTGCCAGCAGTCCCACCAGCAACTATGGCTACACCTTC
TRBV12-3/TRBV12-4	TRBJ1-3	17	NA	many	CASSLIAGLSSGNTIYF	TGTGCCAGCAGTTTAATTGCAGGACTCTCCTCTGGAAACACCATATATTTT
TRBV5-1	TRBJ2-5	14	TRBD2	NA	CASSSSGGIETQYF	TGCGCCAGCAGCTCTAGCGGGGGTATAGAGACCCAGTACTTC
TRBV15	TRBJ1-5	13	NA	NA	CATSRDPGKTQNF	TGTGCCACCAGCAGAGATCCGGGAAAGACCCAGAATTTT
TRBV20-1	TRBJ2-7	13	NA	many	CSARRAGEAEQYF	TGCAGTGCCCGACGGGCAGGGGAGGCCGAGCAGTACTTC
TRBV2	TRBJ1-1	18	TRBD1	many	CASSSSPQGIFLNTEAFF	TGTGCCAGCAGCTCCTCCCCACAGGGGATATTCCTGAACACTGAAGCTTTCTTT
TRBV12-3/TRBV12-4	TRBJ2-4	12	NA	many	CASSMGTGIQYF	TGTGCCAGCAGTATGGGGACTGGGATTCAGTACTTC
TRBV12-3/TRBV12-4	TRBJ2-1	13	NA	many	CASSFLGLNEQFF	TGTGCCAGCAGTTTTCTGGGGTTGAATGAGCAGTTCTTC
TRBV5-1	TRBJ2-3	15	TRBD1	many	CASSLVQGASDTQYF	TGCGCCAGCAGCTTGGTACAGGGGGCGTCAGATACGCAGTATTTT
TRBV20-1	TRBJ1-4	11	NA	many	CSAGRGEKLFF	TGCAGTGCCGGGAGGGGTGAAAAACTGTTTTTT
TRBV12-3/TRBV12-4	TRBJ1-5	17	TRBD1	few	CASSPGDRTLSNQPQHF	TGTGCCAGCAGTCCAGGGGACAGGACCCTTAGCAATCAGCCCCAGCATTTT
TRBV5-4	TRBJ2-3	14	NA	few	CASSSPLNTDTQYF	TGTGCCAGCAGCTCGCCCCTAAACACAGATACGCAGTATTTT
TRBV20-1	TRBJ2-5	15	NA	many	CSAIGAHVRQETQYF	TGCAGTGCCATTGGGGCACATGTGAGACAAGAGACCCAGTACTTC
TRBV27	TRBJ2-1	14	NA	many	CASNGDGQGNEQFF	TGTGCCAGCAACGGGGACGGTCAGGGGAATGAGCAGTTCTTC
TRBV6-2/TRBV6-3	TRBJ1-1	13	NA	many	CASSSAMNTEAFF	TGTGCCAGCAGTTCCGCGATGAACACTGAAGCTTTCTTT
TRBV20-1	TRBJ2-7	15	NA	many	CSAHPTGKVSYEQYF	TGCAGTGCTCACCCGACAGGAAAAGTCTCCTACGAGCAGTACTTC
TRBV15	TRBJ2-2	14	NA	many	CATSRDRNTGELFF	TGTGCCACCAGCAGAGATCGTAACACCGGGGAGCTGTTTTTT
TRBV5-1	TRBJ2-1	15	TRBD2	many	CASRVGLAGVDEQFF	TGCGCCAGCAGGGTGGGACTAGCGGGAGTGGATGAGCAGTTCTTC
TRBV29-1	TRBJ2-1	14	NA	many	CSVDVLEGSDEQFF	TGCAGCGTTGATGTTTTGGAGGGGAGTGATGAGCAGTTCTTC
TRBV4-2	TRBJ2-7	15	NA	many	CASSQDPRLDYEQYF	TGTGCCAGCAGCCAAGACCCGAGACTAGACTACGAGCAGTACTTC
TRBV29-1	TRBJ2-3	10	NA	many	CSALFYTQYF	TGCAGCGCCCTTTTTTATACGCAGTATTTT
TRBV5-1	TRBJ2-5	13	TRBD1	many	CASSPGQGETQYF	TGCGCCAGCAGCCCGGGACAGGGGGAGACCCAGTACTTC
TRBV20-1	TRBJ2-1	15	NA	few	CSARDRPGSYNEQFF	TGCAGTGCTAGAGATCGGCCCGGGTCCTACAATGAGCAGTTCTTC
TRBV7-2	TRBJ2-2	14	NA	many	CASSLVASTGELFF	TGTGCCAGCAGCTTAGTCGCCTCCACCGGGGAGCTGTTTTTT
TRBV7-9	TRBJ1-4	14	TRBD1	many	CASSRRQGNEKLFF	TGTGCCAGCAGCCGCAGACAGGGTAATGAAAAACTGTTTTTT
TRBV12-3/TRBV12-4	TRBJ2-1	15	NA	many	CASSLGDGTYNEQFF	TGTGCCAGCAGTTTGGGGGATGGAACCTACAATGAGCAGTTCTTC
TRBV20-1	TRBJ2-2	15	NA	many	CSARKPGANTGELFF	TGCAGTGCTAGGAAGCCTGGCGCGAACACCGGGGAGCTGTTTTTT
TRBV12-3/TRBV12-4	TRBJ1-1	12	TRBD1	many	CASSLQGAAAFF	TGTGCCAGCAGTTTACAGGGGGCCGCTGCTTTCTTT
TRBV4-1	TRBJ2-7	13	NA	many	CASSQGGSYEQYF	TGCGCCAGCAGCCAAGGGGGGAGCTACGAGCAGTACTTC
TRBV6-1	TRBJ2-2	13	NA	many	CGTQGENTGELFF	TGTGGGACACAGGGAGAGAACACCGGGGAGCTGTTTTTT
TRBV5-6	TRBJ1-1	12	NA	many	CASSRGGYEAFF	TGTGCCAGCAGCCGAGGCGGCTATGAAGCTTTCTTT
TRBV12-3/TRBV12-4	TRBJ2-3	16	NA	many	CASSLLGSRRTDTQYF	TGTGCCAGCAGCCTGTTGGGTAGCCGACGCACAGATACGCAGTATTTT
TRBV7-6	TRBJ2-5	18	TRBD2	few	CASSQLQGGLAGQETQYF	TGTGCCAGCAGCCAGCTGCAGGGGGGGCTAGCGGGGCAAGAGACCCAGTACTTC
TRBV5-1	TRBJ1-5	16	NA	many	CASSPSSPGNNQPQHF	TGCGCCAGCAGCCCCTCCAGTCCTGGGAACAATCAGCCCCAGCATTTT
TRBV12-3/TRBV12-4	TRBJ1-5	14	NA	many	CASGIAGSNQPQHF	TGTGCCAGCGGGATTGCGGGGAGCAATCAGCCCCAGCATTTT
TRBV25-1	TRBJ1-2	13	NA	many	CASSESPNYGYTF	TGTGCCAGCAGTGAATCACCGAACTATGGCTACACCTTC
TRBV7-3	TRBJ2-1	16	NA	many	CASSFASRTVGAEQFF	TGTGCCAGCAGCTTTGCGTCTAGAACAGTGGGTGCGGAGCAGTTCTTC
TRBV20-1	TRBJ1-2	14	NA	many	CSARPSGGFSGYTF	TGCAGTGCTAGACCCTCTGGAGGGTTCAGTGGCTACACCTTC
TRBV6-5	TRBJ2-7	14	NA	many	CASSYEGPTYEQYF	TGTGCCAGCAGTTACGAGGGGCCAACCTACGAGCAGTACTTC